This entry lists 26 T cell receptor beta chains sequenced from one sample in a study of shared clonotypes between healthy human individuals. Produced via immunoSEQ multiplex PCR; TCRdb's table is partial and in-frame only. The sample carries hundreds of thousands of clones, 80% to 95% recorded once. Only CD45RO-negative cells positively selected for CCR7 counted as naive CD8 cells, so terminally differentiated effector memory CD45RA+ cells were excluded. The sample was naive CD8+ T cells sorted from blood. The receptors come from a man aged 25 to 40 in good health.

The chain has TRBV6-5 and TRBJ2-7; 10 bases fit TRBD2. This CDR3 comprises 14 residues. Germline V gene lookup returns CDR1 MNHEY and CDR2 SVGAGI. After removal of 5 bases from V and 3 bases from J, the junction contained 4 bases not matched to a gene. This chain's CDR3 is CASSRTSGNYEQYF. CDR3 sequence (DNA): TGTGCCAGCAGTCGGACTAGCGGCAACTACGAGCAGTACTTC.

The chain carries TRBV4-3 and TRBJ2-7; TRBD2 agrees at 8 bases. Germline V lookup: CDR1 LGHNA, CDR2 YSLEER. CDR3 length equals 15 residues. Germline trimming cut 3 bases from V and 0 bases from J; bases unmatched to any gene: 4. CDR3: CASSQGLVGSYEQYF. The CDR3 DNA sequence: TGCGCCAGCAGCCAGGGACTAGTCGGCTCCTACGAGCAGTACTTC.

J is TRBJ1-5 and V is TRBV4-1; D uncertain. Trimming stripped 0 bases from V and 0 bases from J, with 6 bases between. CDR1 and CDR2 (germline): MGHRA, YSYEKL. The CDR3 sequence is 15 residues long. The CDR3 loop reads CASSQEPYSNQPQHF. The CDR3 DNA is TGCGCCAGCAGCCAAGAGCCATATAGCAATCAGCCCCAGCATTTT.

The table lists this clone with a count of one. The chain employs TRBV18 and TRBJ2-7, with D tentatively TRBD2 (6 bases). Trimming shortened V by 4 bases and J by 3 bases, and 10 bases separated the two germline ends. CDR1 is KGHSH and CDR2 is LQKENI in the germline V gene. The CDR3 has 13 residues. The CDR3 DNA is TGTGCCAGCTCACTCGGGACTGGCTACGAGCAGTACTTC. Translated: CASSLGTGYEQYF.

The chain couples TRBV29-1 to TRBJ2-7; 10 bases map to TRBD2. The germline CDR1 and CDR2 sequences are SQVTM and ANQGSEA. The CDR3 contains 15 residues. The trim removed 4 bases at V and 4 bases at J, leaving 10 bases unmatched. CDR3 nucleotide sequence: TGCAGCGTTGGATCTAGCGGGAGCGGTGGGTACGAGCAGTACTTC. The encoded protein is CSVGSSGSGGYEQYF.

The V and J genes are TRBV30 and TRBJ2-7; tentatively, D is TRBD1 (6 bases). The CDR3 spans 15 residues. From germline, CDR1 is GTSNPN and CDR2 SVGIG (reference sequence). Trimming pared 2 bases from V and 6 bases from J, leaving 20 bases between. CDR3 loop: CAWSFTPSGASEQYF. The CDR3 region has the DNA TGTGCCTGGAGTTTCACCCCGTCAGGGGCCTCCGAGCAGTACTTC. Full variable domain (missing parts from reference TRBV30 and TRBJ2-7): SQTIHQWPATLVQPVGSPLSLECTVEGTSNPNLYWYRQAAGRGLQLLFYSVGIGQISSEVPQNLSASRPQDRQFILSSKKLLLSDSGFYLCAWSFTPSGASEQYFGPGTRLTVT.

The CDR3: CASSPAGTSGYEQYF. CDR3 bases: TGTGCCAGCAGCCCTGCCGGGACTAGCGGGTACGAGCAGTACTTC. V gene TRBV9 combines with J gene TRBJ2-7; 12 bases are shared with TRBD2. Per the germline V gene, CDR1 is SGDLS and CDR2 is YYNGEE. With 4 bases clipped from V and 4 bases from J, the junction kept 6 bases outside the gene matches. The CDR3 extends over 15 amino acids.

J is TRBJ1-2 and V is TRBV11-2; 7 nucleotides match TRBD1. CDR1 and CDR2 from the germline V gene are SGHAT and FQNNGV. The CDR3 is made up of 15 amino acids. Trimming took 5 bases from V and 6 from J; bases not matched to a gene: 12. CDR3: CASSIAGTEYDGYTF. CDR3 sequence (DNA): TGTGCCAGCAGCATCGCCGGGACAGAATATGATGGCTACACCTTC.

The chain carries TRBV10-3 and TRBJ2-7; no reliable D call. The CDR3 is made up of 12 amino acids. V was clipped by 0 bases and J by 3 bases, with 3 bases between them. The V gene's germline CDR1 is ENHRY and CDR2 SYGVKD. CDR3 in amino acids: CAISESHYEQYF. The CDR3 DNA is TGTGCCATCAGTGAGTCCCACTACGAGCAGTACTTC.

This sequence joins TRBV25-1 and TRBJ1-1, with D hard to call. The V gene lost 1 base and the J gene lost 4 bases, with 19 bases spanning the gap. Germline CDR1 reads MGHDK; CDR2 reads SYGVNS. This CDR3 spans 17 amino acids. CDR3 residues: CASSESLTPTTITEAFF. CDR3 in DNA: TGTGCCAGCAGTGAATCCCTGACACCGACTACAATCACTGAAGCTTTCTTT.

The chain recombines TRBV29-1 with TRBJ2-7; D ambiguous. Looked up from germline, CDR1 is SQVTM and CDR2 is ANQGSEA. This CDR3 is built from 11 residues. V shed 5 bases and J shed 3 bases, with 8 bases lying between them. The CDR3 DNA sequence: TGCAGCGTTTGGTGGGACTACGAGCAGTACTTC. Its translation is CSVWWDYEQYF.

There are a few counts of this clone. The chain carries TRBV6-6 and TRBJ2-5; TRBD2 aligns across 11 bases. V was clipped by 0 bases and J by 0 bases; unmatched bases: 0. This CDR3 has 16 residues. Germline CDR1 is MNHNY and CDR2 is SVGAGI (reference sequence). CDR3 loop: CASSYSTSGDQETQYF. For the CDR3, the DNA is TGTGCCAGCAGTTACTCGACTAGCGGGGACCAAGAGACCCAGTACTTC.

The chain couples TRBV25-1 to TRBJ2-7, with D unresolved. From germline, CDR1 is MGHDK and CDR2 SYGVNS. V lost 8 bases and J lost 5, with 22 bases in between. This CDR3 is 15 amino acids long. The CDR3 protein is CASDSGKAPGDEQYF. CDR3 bases: TGTGCCAGCGACTCAGGTAAAGCCCCTGGGGACGAGCAGTACTTC.

V gene TRBV27 combines with J gene TRBJ1-4, with D uncertain. The germline V and J ends were trimmed by 6 bases and 4 bases, with 9 bases remaining between them. CDR3 length: 13 amino acids. Looked up from germline, CDR1 is MNHEY and CDR2 is SMNVEV (reference sequence). The CDR3 loop is CASRSGGNEKLFF. The CDR3 nucleotides are TGTGCCAGCAGGTCGGGTGGTAATGAAAAACTGTTTTTT.

Notes on this clone: The same CDR3 can be traced to other DNA sequences in this sample. The V and J genes are TRBV9 and TRBJ2-1; D is uncertain. The CDR3 has 13 amino acids. Germline loops: CDR1 SGDLS, CDR2 YYNGEE. The V end lost 2 bases, the J end lost 3 bases, and 6 bases lay between the germline ends. The CDR3 sequence: CASSVGYYNEQFF. The CDR3 nucleotides are TGTGCCAGCAGCGTTGGCTACTACAATGAGCAGTTCTTC.

The genes are TRBV7-9 and TRBJ1-3; D gene unclear. The V end lost 4 bases, the J end lost 2 bases, and 15 bases lay between the germline ends. There are 16 residues in the CDR3. Germline CDR1 reads SEHNR; CDR2 reads FQNEAQ (reference sequence). The CDR3 DNA is TGTGCCAGCAGCTCCGGGCTCCCGGCGGCTGGAAACACCATATATTTT. Translation gives CASSSGLPAAGNTIYF.

CDR3 amino acids: CASSLGLAGIGGELFF. The CDR3 nucleotides are TGTGCCAGCAGTTTAGGTCTAGCGGGTATCGGCGGGGAGCTGTTTTTT. This sequence joins TRBV27 and TRBJ2-2; 8 nucleotides agree with TRBD2. Germline loops: CDR1 MNHEY, CDR2 SMNVEV (reference sequence). V lost 2 bases to trimming and J lost 7 bases; unmatched junction nucleotides: 9. This CDR3 region has 16 residues.

This clone occurred once. The gene calls are TRBV10-3 and TRBJ2-7; a possible D gene is TRBD1 (6 bases). Trimming stripped 0 bases from V and 6 bases from J, with 18 bases between. The length of the CDR3 is 16 residues. Germline V CDR1 and CDR2: ENHRY, SYGVKD. The CDR3 here is CAISESPKTTGTEQYF. The CDR3 DNA reads TGTGCCATCAGTGAGTCCCCAAAAACTACAGGGACCGAGCAGTACTTC.

This chain links TRBV11-2 with TRBJ1-1; 8 bases align to TRBD1. Germline CDR1 and CDR2: SGHAT and FQNNGV. The CDR3 is made up of 15 amino acids. J was trimmed by 4 bases and V by 5 bases; bases with no gene match: 9. The CDR3 DNA follows: TGTGCCAGCAGCCCCTACAGGGGGTTAGGCACTGAAGCTTTCTTT. Amino acids: CASSPYRGLGTEAFF.

This clone has just one count. This chain uses TRBV15 with TRBJ2-7; 10 nucleotides line up with TRBD2. The V and J ends lost 0 bases and 2 bases, in that order; junction bases with no gene match: 1. This CDR3 has 15 amino acids. Germline CDR1 and CDR2: LNHNV and YYDKDF (reference sequence). The CDR3 loop is CATSREGTSAYEQYF. CDR3 bases: TGTGCCACCAGCAGAGAAGGGACTAGCGCCTACGAGCAGTACTTC.

The chain employs TRBV5-1 and TRBJ2-4, with 11 bases aligning to TRBD2. With V trimmed by 0 bases and J by 6 bases, 11 bases remained unmatched. CDR3 length equals 18 residues. The germline V gene has CDR1 SGHRS and CDR2 YFSETQ. CDR3 DNA sequence: TGCGCCAGCAGCTTGGGTCTAGCGGGAGGCCACTGGGGAAACATTCAGTACTTC. Amino acids: CASSLGLAGGHWGNIQYF. The variable domain in full, with the rest retrieved from reference TRBV5-1 and TRBJ2-4, is KAGVTQTPRYLIKTRGQQVTLSCSPISGHRSVSWYQQTPGQGLQFLFEYFSETQRNKGNFPGRFSGRQFSNSRSEMNVSTLELGDSALYLCASSLGLAGGHWGNIQYFGAGTRLSVL.

The V gene is TRBV6-6, the J gene TRBJ2-7; D unresolved. There are 13 residues in the CDR3. Trimming took 7 bases from V and 0 from J, leaving 10 bases between them. Germline V gives CDR1 MNHNY, CDR2 SVGAGI (reference sequence). The CDR3 bases are TGTGCCAGCAACAGTTTCAGCTCCTACGAGCAGTACTTC. Translation: CASNSFSSYEQYF.

This chain links TRBV4-1 with TRBJ2-2, with D perhaps TRBD2 (5 bases). The CDR3 covers 16 residues. V shed 0 bases and J shed 3 bases, with 11 bases lying between them. Germline V gene data show CDR1 as MGHRA and CDR2 as YSYEKL. In DNA, the CDR3 is TGCGCCAGCAGCCAAGATGGAGCGGTTTACACCGGGGAGCTGTTTTTT. Residues: CASSQDGAVYTGELFF.

This chain links TRBV2 with TRBJ2-7; D call uncertain. Germline CDR1 reads SNHLY; CDR2 reads FYNNEI. The V end lost 6 bases, the J end lost 2 bases, and 11 bases lay between the germline ends. The CDR3 is 13 amino acids. In nucleotides, the CDR3 is TGTGCCAGCAGCACCACGAGTGCCTACGAGCAGTACTTC. Translating gives CASSTTSAYEQYF.

V usage is TRBV13 and J usage is TRBJ2-7; TRBD2 is a possible D gene (6 bases). The germline V and J ends were trimmed by 0 bases and 2 bases, with 14 bases remaining between them. The CDR3 is 16 amino acids. Germline V lookup: CDR1 PRHDT, CDR2 FYEKMQ (reference sequence). This CDR3 reads CASSLGGTGEAYEQYF. CDR3 nucleotide sequence: TGTGCCAGCAGCTTAGGTGGGACGGGGGAAGCCTACGAGCAGTACTTC.

CDR3 sequence (DNA): TGCGCCAGCAGCCAAGACGGGGGAGGCTACAATGAGCAGTTCTTC. Amino acid sequence: CASSQDGGGYNEQFF. The rearrangement joins TRBV4-1 to TRBJ2-1, with a weak D call TRBD2 (6 bases). Germline CDR1 MGHRA, CDR2 YSYEKL. V lost 0 bases to trimming and J lost 3 bases, with 9 bases between them. The CDR3 sequence is 15 residues long.